Shown below are 13 T cell receptor beta chains from a single sample sequenced in a study of graft-versus-host responses after intestinal transplantation. Using immunoSEQ multiplex PCR, the repertoire was profiled, and TCRdb retains in-frame clones only, with some absent. The data hold around 100,000 clones, with roughly 92% observed a single time. No cognate antigen is known for these TCRs. The sample consisted of unstimulated CD4+ T cells sorted from spleen or lymph node cells, taken before transplant. These receptors all stem from a human donor who was the organ donor for an intestinal transplant.

V gene TRBV4-2 combines with J gene TRBJ2-7; 11 positions match TRBD2. Germline V gives CDR1 LGHNA, CDR2 YNFKEQ. The CDR3 sequence is 16 residues long. J was trimmed by 4 bases and V by 0 bases; bases with no gene match: 5. CDR3 nucleotide sequence: TGTGCCAGCAGCCAAGACCGGACTAGCGGGCCTTACGAGCAGTACTTC. Translation gives CASSQDRTSGPYEQYF.

This chain links TRBV28 with TRBJ2-3; the D is unclear. The CDR3 length is 16 residues. Germline CDR1 is MDHEN and CDR2 is SYDVKM. The V gene lost 1 base and the J gene lost 0 bases, with 11 bases spanning the gap. CDR3 sequence reads: CASSLYRGPSTDTQYF. The CDR3 DNA is TGTGCCAGCAGTTTATATCGCGGCCCGAGCACAGATACGCAGTATTTT.

The rearrangement joins TRBV27 to TRBJ1-6; D gene uncertain. Germline-derived CDR1 and CDR2 are MNHEY and SMNVEV (reference sequence). Trimming took 2 bases from V and 2 from J, leaving 13 bases between them. The CDR3 has 17 amino acids. Written as DNA, the CDR3 is TGTGCCAGCAGTTTAAAGGGTGAGGGAACCTATAATTCACCCCTCCACTTT. This gives the protein CASSLKGEGTYNSPLHF.

The rearrangement links TRBV7-7 to TRBJ2-1, with 11 bases matching TRBD2. The V segment lost 2 bases and the J segment 8 bases; nucleotides outside the gene matches: 5. The CDR3 loop spans 15 amino acids. Germline V gives CDR1 SSHAT, CDR2 FNYEAQ (reference sequence). CDR3 coding DNA: TGTGCCAGCAGCTTATACGGACTAGCGGGCGATGAGCAGTTCTTC. This encodes CASSLYGLAGDEQFF.

The rearrangement joins TRBV20-1 to TRBJ2-1; D remains unclear. Per germline, CDR1 DFQATT and CDR2 SNEGSKA (reference sequence). The CDR3 consists of 11 residues. The V gene lost 4 bases and the J gene lost 2 bases, with 3 bases spanning the gap. The CDR3 loop is CSAITYNEQFF. CDR3 nucleotide sequence: TGCAGTGCTATAACCTACAATGAGCAGTTCTTC.

This chain uses TRBV7-9 with TRBJ2-7; 7 nucleotides line up with TRBD1. Germline CDR1 and CDR2: SEHNR and FQNEAQ (reference sequence). The CDR3 contains 12 residues. The V gene end was trimmed by 4 bases and the J gene end by 5 bases; junction bases not matched to a gene: 2. The CDR3 bases are TGTGCCAGCAGCTCGCAGGGGGACGAGCAGTACTTC. Its protein product is CASSSQGDEQYF.

The table lists this clone with a count of one. The genes are TRBV29-1 and TRBJ2-1, with TRBD2 identical over 16 bases. The CDR3 loop spans 15 amino acids. The ends lost 5 bases at V and 4 bases at J; junction bases unmatched: 2. Germline V CDR1 and CDR2: SQVTM, ANQGSEA. The CDR3 loop is CSVKGLAGGYNEQFF. The CDR3 coding sequence is TGCAGCGTTAAGGGACTAGCGGGAGGGTACAATGAGCAGTTCTTC.

The V call is TRBV7-9, the J call TRBJ1-2; no definite D call. V was shortened by 3 bases and J by 5 bases, with 10 bases between the two germline ends. Germline V lookup: CDR1 SEHNR, CDR2 FQNEAQ (reference sequence). The CDR3 runs to 13 residues. The CDR3 here is CASSFGVQYGYTF. The CDR3 region has the DNA TGTGCCAGCAGCTTCGGGGTTCAGTATGGCTACACCTTC.

In regard to this clone: Other DNA variants within this sample encode the same CDR3. V usage is TRBV2 and J usage is TRBJ2-7, with 10 bases matching TRBD1. V was clipped by 6 bases and J by 3 bases; unmatched bases: 5. Germline V gene lookup returns CDR1 SNHLY and CDR2 FYNNEI. CDR3 length: 14 amino acids. CDR3 region: CASRDRDRGYEQYF. CDR3 nucleotide sequence: TGTGCCAGCAGGGACCGGGACAGGGGCTACGAGCAGTACTTC.

The chain combines TRBV6-5 with TRBJ1-1; D is uncertain. The CDR3 spans 11 residues. Trimming removed 8 bases at V and 0 bases at J, with 4 bases between. The germline V gene has CDR1 MNHEY and CDR2 SVGAGI. The CDR3 here is CASAMNTEAFF. Written as DNA, the CDR3 is TGTGCCAGCGCGATGAACACTGAAGCTTTCTTT.

This clone was observed once. The gene calls are TRBV7-9 and TRBJ2-5; tentative D call: TRBD1 (6 bases). From germline, CDR1 is SEHNR and CDR2 FQNEAQ (reference sequence). CDR3 length: 15 residues. V shed 7 bases and J shed 1 base, with 16 bases lying between them. CDR3 amino acids: CASILLGALQETQYF. The CDR3 DNA is TGTGCCAGCATTCTCCTGGGGGCACTCCAAGAGACCCAGTACTTC.

The V call is TRBV6-5, the J call TRBJ1-2; 7 nucleotides agree with TRBD1. V trimming: 0 bases; J trimming: 8 bases; junction bases outside the gene matches: 6. The germline gives CDR1 MNHEY, CDR2 SVGAGI. The CDR3 extends over 14 amino acids. The CDR3 sequence: CASSYSTGIRGYTF. For the CDR3, the DNA is TGTGCCAGCAGTTACTCGACAGGGATTCGGGGCTACACCTTC.

This sequence joins TRBV13 and TRBJ2-5; a possible D gene is TRBD1 (5 bases). V was trimmed by 0 bases and J by 5 bases, leaving 10 bases between them. Germline CDR1 PRHDT, CDR2 FYEKMQ (reference sequence). This CDR3 region has 14 residues. The CDR3: CASSLGGNRETQYF. CDR3 sequence (DNA): TGTGCCAGCAGCTTAGGGGGGAACAGGGAGACCCAGTACTTC.